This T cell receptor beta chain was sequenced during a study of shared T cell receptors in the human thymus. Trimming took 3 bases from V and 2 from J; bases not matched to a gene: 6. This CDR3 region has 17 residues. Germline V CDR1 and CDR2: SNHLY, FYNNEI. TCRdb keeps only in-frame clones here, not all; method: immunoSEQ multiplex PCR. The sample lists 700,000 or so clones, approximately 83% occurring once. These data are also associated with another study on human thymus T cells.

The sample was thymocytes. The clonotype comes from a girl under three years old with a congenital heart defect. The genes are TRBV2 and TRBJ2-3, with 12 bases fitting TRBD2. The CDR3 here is CASSDLAGGTNTDTQYF. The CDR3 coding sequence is TGTGCCAGCAGTGATCTAGCGGGGGGGACAAACACAGATACGCAGTATTTT.